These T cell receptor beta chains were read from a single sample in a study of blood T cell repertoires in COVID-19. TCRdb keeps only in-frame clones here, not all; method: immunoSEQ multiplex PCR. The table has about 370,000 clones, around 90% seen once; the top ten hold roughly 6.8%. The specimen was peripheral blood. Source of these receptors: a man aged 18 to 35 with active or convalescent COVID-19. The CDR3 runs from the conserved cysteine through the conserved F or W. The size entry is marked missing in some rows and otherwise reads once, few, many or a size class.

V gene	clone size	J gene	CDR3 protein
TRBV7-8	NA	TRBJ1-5	CASSPQGDQPQHF
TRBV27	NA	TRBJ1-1	CASSLYRVVDRMNTEAFF
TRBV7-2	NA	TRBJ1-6	CASSLGPGRGSPLHF
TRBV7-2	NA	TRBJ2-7	CASSYRGALSSYEQYF
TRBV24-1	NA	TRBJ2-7	CATSGTSGEPEQYF
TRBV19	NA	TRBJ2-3	CASSLTGFRYF
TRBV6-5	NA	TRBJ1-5	CASSYSRQGSQPQHF
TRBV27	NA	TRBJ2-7	CASSTYNEQYF
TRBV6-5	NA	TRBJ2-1	CASSYSDSSYNEQFF
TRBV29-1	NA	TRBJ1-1	CSSYRGGTEAFF
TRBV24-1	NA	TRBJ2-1	CATSDAAGQGYNEQFF
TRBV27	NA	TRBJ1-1	CASSFSSGVAEAFF
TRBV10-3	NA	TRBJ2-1	CAIRGDRGGGEQFF
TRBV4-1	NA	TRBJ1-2	CASSQVPGQGYDGYTF
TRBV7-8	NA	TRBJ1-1	CASSSRDRGHTEAFF
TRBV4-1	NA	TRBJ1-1	CASSQDPEGNTEAFF
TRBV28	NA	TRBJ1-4	CASVATRYDEKLFF
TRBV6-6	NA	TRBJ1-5	CASSFGERDQPQHF
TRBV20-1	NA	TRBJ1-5	CSASKGGEGNQPQHF
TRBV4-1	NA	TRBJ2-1	CASSQIPGLADNEQFF
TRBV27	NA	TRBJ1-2	CASSDSGWGYTF
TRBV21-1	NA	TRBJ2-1	CASSLQDGVRQVPRRNEQFF
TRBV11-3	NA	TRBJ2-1	CASSPKTSGRGTDEQFF
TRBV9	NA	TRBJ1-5	CASSVRGDGNQPQHF
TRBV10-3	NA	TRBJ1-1	CAISQGNTEAFF
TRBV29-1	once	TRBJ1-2	CSVFRGYGYTF
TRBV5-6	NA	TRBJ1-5	CASSFGQGLDQPQHF
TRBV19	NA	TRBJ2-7	CASSSGLAGYEQYF
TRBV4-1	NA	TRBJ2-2	CASSQVRTASSGELFF
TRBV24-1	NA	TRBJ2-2	CATSKSGMSGELFF
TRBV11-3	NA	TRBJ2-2	CASSRISGGAGTGELFF
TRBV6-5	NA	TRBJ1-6	CASGPSTRGNSPLHF
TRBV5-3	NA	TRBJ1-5	CARSLHQPQHF
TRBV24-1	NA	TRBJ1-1	CATSEAKQGAEAFF
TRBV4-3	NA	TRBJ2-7	CASSHGGGGRSYEQYF
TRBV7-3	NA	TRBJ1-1	CASSSPGRGPNTEAFF
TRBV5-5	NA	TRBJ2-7	CASSLVLRTGGSEQYF
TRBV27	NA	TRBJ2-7	CASSFSGSSYEQYF
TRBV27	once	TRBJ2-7	CASSKGQGVYEQYF
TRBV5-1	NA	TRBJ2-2	CASSLDLPSTGELFF
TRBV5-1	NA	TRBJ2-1	CASSLGGSSYNEQFF
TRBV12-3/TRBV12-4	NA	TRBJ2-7	CASSRDSHEQYF
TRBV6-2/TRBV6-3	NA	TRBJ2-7	CASSYSGRALDHEQYF
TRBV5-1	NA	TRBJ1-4	CASSALPQGANEKLFF
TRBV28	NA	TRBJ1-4	CASTSATGRGEKLFF
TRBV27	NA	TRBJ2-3	CASSSTSGVSDTQYF
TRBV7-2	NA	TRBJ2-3	CASSLGRGASDTQYF
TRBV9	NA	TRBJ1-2	CASSAPLAGGNYGYTF
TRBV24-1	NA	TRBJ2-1	CATSDFRQGYNEQFF
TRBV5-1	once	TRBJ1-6	CASSLGWGDNSPLHF
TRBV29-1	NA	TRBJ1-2	CSARWDTGGYTF
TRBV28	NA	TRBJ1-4	CASSTGADEKLFF
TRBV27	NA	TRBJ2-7	CASSSLAGEFYEQYF
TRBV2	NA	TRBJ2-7	CAHTGEATYEQYF
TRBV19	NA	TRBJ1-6	CASSGGQSVGNSPLHF
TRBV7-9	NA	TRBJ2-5	CASSFGPELGTQYF
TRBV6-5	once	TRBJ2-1	CASSYGATGHNEQFF
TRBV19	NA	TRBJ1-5	CASSIDRGPVGPQHF